This T cell receptor beta chain was captured by sequencing in a study of T cells in Graves' hyperthyroidism and ophthalmopathy. Trimming cost V 0 bases and J 1 base, with 6 bases left between them. Germline loops: CDR1 DFQATT, CDR2 SNEGSKA (reference sequence). The CDR3 has 13 amino acids. In its sample, this clonotype was seen a few times. Together with thyroid ultrasound, orbital computed tomography, serum thyroxine and TRAb, clinical symptoms were used for diagnoses. The investigators amplified TCR beta CDR3 regions from RNA transcripts. The TCR CDR3 first-round RT-PCR relied on the HTBI primer set. TCRdb reprocessed the multiplex PCR reads with MiXCR, giving one entry per CDR3 protein. This sample has some 560,000 distinct CDR3 sequences, with roughly 14% found just once.

The clonotype comes from a woman in her twenties or thirties with Graves' hyperthyroidism. Sequenced sample: blood. The chain has TRBV20-1 and TRBJ1-1; D unclear. The CDR3 region has the DNA TGCAGTGCTAGAGATCGAAAGAACACTGAAGCTTTCTTT. Protein product: CSARDRKNTEAFF.